This T cell receptor beta chain appears in the sequencing data of a study of response to subunit inactivated influenza vaccine. The CDR3 contains 14 residues. V lost 4 bases to trimming and J lost 1 base, with 11 bases between them. The V gene's germline CDR1 is SGHTA and CDR2 FQGNSA. This clonotype showed up many times. The antigen remains undetermined. TCRdb re-derived calls from the RT-PCR reads in MiXCR, one entry per CDR3 protein. The sample carries over 150,000 distinct CDR3 sequences, roughly 14% recorded once. Findings and limits, study-wide: The authors suggested that few new T cells are recruited per seasonal influenza vaccination.

The sequenced sample was CD8+ T cells sorted from PBMCs, obtained 4 to 6 days after vaccination. V gene TRBV7-2 combines with J gene TRBJ2-7, with D perhaps TRBD1 or TRBD2 (5 bases each). This TCR was recovered from a man aged 50-60 years who received an inactivated influenza vaccine. CDR3 protein: CASSWWDGSYEQYF. The CDR3 DNA reads TGTGCCAGCAGCTGGTGGGACGGATCCTACGAGCAGTACTTC.